This T cell receptor beta chain was sequenced during a study of human T cells and chemical hapten exposure. Turning to the study itself: Throughout a study of roughly 25 weeks, patients underwent weekly scalp administration of diphenylcyclopropenone doses.

TCRdb re-analysed the RACE reads in MiXCR, keeping a single row per CDR3 protein. The table lists tens of thousands of distinct CDR3 sequences, 9.5% of them singletons. A remark on this clonotype: Germline is not matched at one junction end, which may reflect a read error.

Documented time point: patch test 3, about 24 weeks after DPC sensitization. The treatment here: therapeutic diphenylcyclopropenone sensitization with weekly scalp DPC. Whole blood that had not been fractionated was the source of extracted total RNA. The CDR3 is 16 amino acids. CDR1 and CDR2 (germline): SGDLS, YYNGEE. The receptor was derived from a man aged 50-59 years with alopecia areata. Some clones in this sample may be carry-over from other donors' samples. V and J are TRBV9 and TRBJ2-3; 9 bases fit TRBD2. Sequenced material: whole blood, taken in connection with sensitization to the hapten diphenylcyclopropenone (DPC). The CDR3 sequence is CARSVRSGRSTDTQYF. In DNA form, the CDR3 reads TGTGCCAGGAGCGTAAGGAGCGGGAGGAGCACAGATACGCAGTATTTT.